This T cell receptor beta chain derives from a study of CD8 T cells in ankylosing spondylitis. Concerning this clonotype itself: Its antigen is unidentified.

Study-level findings and limits: Seemingly distinctive of ankylosing spondylitis blood was a TCR beta motif formed by eight highly homologous variants.

Losses at the gene ends were 6 bases for V and 5 bases for J; bases not matched to a gene: 9. The length of the CDR3 is 16 residues. In germline, CDR1 is MDHEN, CDR2 SYDVKM. 5'-RACE, quantitative and with molecular barcodes, yielded the TCR beta libraries. TCRdb ran MiXCR on the 5' RACE reads and lists one entry per CDR3 protein. The sample includes about 96,000 distinct CDR3 sequences, under 30% seen only once; the top ten take 55% to 75%. The TCR sequence derives from a male donor with ankylosing spondylitis or in good health (not recorded which). Sequences were obtained from blood, either unsorted or a sorted T cell fraction (not recorded which). The rearrangement uses TRBV28 and TRBJ2-7; 14 positions match TRBD2. CDR3 in amino acids: CASSTPGTSGSDEQYF. The CDR3 DNA is TGTGCCAGCAGCACCCCCGGGACTAGCGGGAGTGACGAGCAGTACTTC.